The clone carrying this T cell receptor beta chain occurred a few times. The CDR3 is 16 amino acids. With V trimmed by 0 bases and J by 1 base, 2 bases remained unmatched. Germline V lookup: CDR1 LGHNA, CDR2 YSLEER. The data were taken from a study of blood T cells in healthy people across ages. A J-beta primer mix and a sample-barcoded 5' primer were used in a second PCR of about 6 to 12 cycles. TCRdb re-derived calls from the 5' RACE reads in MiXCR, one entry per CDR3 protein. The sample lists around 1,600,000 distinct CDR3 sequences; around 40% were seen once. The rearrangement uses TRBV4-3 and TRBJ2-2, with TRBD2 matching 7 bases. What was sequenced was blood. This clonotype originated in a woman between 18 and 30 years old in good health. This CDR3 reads CASSQEGGGNTGELFF. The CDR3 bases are TGCGCCAGCAGCCAAGAAGGCGGGGGGAACACCGGGGAGCTGTTTTTT.